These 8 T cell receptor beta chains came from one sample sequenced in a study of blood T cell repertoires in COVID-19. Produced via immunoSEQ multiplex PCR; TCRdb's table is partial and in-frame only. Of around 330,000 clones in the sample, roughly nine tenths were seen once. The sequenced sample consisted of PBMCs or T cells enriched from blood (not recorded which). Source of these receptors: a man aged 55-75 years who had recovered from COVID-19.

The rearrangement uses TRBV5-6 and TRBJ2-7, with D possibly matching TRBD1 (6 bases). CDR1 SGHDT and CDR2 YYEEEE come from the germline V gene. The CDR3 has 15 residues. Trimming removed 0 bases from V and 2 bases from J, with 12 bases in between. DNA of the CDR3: TGTGCCAGCAGCTTGGCAGGCAGGGGCCCCTACGAGCAGTACTTC. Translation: CASSLAGRGPYEQYF.

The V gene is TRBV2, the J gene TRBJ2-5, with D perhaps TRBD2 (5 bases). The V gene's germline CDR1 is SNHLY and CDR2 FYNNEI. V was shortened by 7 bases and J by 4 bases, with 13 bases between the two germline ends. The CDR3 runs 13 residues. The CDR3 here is CASTREGRETQYF. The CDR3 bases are TGTGCCAGCACGAGGGAAGGGAGAGAGACCCAGTACTTC.

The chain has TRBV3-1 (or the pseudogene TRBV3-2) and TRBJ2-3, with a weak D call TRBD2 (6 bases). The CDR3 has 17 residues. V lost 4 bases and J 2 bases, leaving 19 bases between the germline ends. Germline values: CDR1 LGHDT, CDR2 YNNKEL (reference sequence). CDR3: CASSPRRSAGLTDTQYF. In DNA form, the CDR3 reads TGTGCCAGCAGCCCCCGTCGTTCGGCGGGGCTCACAGATACGCAGTATTTT.

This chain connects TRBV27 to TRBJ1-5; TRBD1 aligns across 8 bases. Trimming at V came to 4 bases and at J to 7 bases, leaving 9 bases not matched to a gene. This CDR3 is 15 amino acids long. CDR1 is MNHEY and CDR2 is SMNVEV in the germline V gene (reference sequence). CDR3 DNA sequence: TGTGCCAGCAGTTCACAAGGACAGGGCGAGCAGCCCCAGCATTTT. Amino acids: CASSSQGQGEQPQHF.

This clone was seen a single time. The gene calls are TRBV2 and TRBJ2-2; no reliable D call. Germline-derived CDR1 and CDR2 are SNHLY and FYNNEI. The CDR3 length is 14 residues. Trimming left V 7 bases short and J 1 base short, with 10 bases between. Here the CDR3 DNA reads TGTGCCAGCATGGCGACTGTGAACACCGGGGAGCTGTTTTTT. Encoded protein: CASMATVNTGELFF.

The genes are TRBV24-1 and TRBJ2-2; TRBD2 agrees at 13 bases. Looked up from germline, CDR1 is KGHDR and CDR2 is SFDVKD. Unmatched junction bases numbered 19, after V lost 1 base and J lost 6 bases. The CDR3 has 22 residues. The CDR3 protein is CATSDLVLGTSGKGFTPGELFF. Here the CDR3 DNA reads TGTGCCACCAGTGATTTAGTTCTCGGGACTAGCGGGAAGGGTTTTACGCCCGGGGAGCTGTTTTTT.

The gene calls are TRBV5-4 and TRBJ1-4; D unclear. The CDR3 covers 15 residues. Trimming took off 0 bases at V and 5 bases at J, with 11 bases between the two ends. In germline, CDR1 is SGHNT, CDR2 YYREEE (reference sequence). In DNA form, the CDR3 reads TGTGCCAGCAGCTTGGCTTCAGAACTAAATGAAAAACTGTTTTTT. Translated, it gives CASSLASELNEKLFF.

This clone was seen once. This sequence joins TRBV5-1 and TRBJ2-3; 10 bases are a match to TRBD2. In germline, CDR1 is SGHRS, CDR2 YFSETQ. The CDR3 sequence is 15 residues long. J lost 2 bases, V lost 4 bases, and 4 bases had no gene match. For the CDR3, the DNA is TGCGCCAGCAGCCCCGGGACTAGCGTCACAGATACGCAGTATTTT. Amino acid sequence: CASSPGTSVTDTQYF.